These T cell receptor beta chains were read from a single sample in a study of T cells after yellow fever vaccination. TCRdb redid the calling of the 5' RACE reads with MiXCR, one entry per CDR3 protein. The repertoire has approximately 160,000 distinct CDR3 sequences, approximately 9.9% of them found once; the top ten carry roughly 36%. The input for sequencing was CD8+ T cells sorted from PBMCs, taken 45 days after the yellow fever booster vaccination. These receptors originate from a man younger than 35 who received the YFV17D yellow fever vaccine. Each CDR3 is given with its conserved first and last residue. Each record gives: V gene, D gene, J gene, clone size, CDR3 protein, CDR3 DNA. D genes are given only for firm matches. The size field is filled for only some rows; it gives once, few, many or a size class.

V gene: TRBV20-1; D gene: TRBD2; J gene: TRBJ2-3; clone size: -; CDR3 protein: CSAKERGGLLDTQYF; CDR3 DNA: TGCAGTGCTAAAGAGCGGGGGGGCCTTTTAGATACGCAGTATTTT
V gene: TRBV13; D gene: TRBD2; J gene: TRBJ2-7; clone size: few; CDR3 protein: CASSLGLAAVYEQYF; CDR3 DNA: TGTGCCAGCAGCTTAGGGCTAGCGGCGGTCTACGAGCAGTACTTC
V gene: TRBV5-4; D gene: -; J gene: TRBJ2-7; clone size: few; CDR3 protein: CASSFSGYEQYF; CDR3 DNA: TGTGCCAGCAGCTTCTCAGGTTACGAGCAGTACTTC
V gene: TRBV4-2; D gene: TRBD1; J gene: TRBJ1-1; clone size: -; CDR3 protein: CASSQEAGQGVAEAFF; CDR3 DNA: TGTGCCAGCAGCCAAGAGGCCGGACAGGGCGTCGCTGAAGCTTTCTTT
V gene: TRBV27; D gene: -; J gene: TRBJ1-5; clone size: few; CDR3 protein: CASSPGQASQPQHF; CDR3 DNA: TGTGCCAGCAGCCCTGGACAAGCCTCTCAGCCCCAGCATTTT
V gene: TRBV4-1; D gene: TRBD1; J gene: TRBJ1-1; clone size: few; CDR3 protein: CASSQEGRGLGEDTEAFF; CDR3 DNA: TGCGCCAGCAGCCAAGAGGGCAGGGGGCTGGGGGAGGACACTGAAGCTTTCTTT
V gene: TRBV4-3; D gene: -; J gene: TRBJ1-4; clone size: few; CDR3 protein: CASSQYRAANEKLFF; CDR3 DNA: TGCGCCAGCAGCCAGTACAGGGCGGCTAATGAAAAACTGTTTTTT
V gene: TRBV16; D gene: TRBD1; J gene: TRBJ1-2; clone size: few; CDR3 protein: CASSLAPTGGDYGYTF; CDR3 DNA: TGTGCCAGCAGCCTAGCCCCGACAGGGGGCGACTATGGCTACACCTTC
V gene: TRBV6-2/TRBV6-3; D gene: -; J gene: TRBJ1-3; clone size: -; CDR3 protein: CASIEGVGYSGNTIYF; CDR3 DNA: TGTGCCAGCATCGAGGGGGTCGGTTACTCTGGAAACACCATATATTTT
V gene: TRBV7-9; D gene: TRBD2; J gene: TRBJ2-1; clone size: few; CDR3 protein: CASSLLAANEQFF; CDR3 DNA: TGTGCCAGCAGCTTACTAGCGGCCAATGAGCAGTTCTTC
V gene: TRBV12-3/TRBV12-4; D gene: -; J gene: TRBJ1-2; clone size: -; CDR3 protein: CASSGVWVEYGYTF; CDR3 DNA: TGTGCCAGCAGTGGGGTGTGGGTAGAATATGGCTACACCTTC
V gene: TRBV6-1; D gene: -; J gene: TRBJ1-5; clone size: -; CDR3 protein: CASRPRRPRHSNQPQHF; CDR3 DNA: TGTGCCAGCAGACCACGGAGGCCACGCCATAGCAATCAGCCCCAGCATTTT
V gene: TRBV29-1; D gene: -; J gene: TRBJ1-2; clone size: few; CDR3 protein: CSVVQPLGYTF; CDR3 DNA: TGCAGCGTTGTGCAGCCCTTGGGCTACACCTTC
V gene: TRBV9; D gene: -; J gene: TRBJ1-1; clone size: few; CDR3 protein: CASSADGGRNTEAFF; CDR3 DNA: TGTGCCAGCAGCGCGGACGGAGGACGGAACACTGAAGCTTTCTTT
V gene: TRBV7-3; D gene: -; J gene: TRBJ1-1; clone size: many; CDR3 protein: CASSLGWGPDGTEAFF; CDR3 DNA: TGTGCCAGCAGCTTAGGCTGGGGGCCCGATGGCACTGAAGCTTTCTTT
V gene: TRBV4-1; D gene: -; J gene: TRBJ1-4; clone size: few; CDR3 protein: CASSQLPGRRDEKLFF; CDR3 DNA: TGCGCCAGCAGCCAACTGCCAGGGAGGCGGGATGAAAAACTGTTTTTT
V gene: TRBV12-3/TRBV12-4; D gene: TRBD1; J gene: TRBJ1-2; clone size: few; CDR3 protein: CASSLAPTGGYGYTF; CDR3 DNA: TGTGCCAGCAGTTTAGCCCCGACAGGGGGCTATGGCTACACCTTC
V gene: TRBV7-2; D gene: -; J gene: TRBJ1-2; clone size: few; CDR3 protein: CASSLGVDGYGYTF; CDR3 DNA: TGTGCCAGCAGCTTAGGGGTGGACGGATATGGCTACACCTTC
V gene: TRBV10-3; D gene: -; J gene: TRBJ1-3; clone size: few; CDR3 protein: CAISAPVFSGNTIYF; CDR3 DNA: TGTGCCATCAGTGCCCCAGTATTCTCTGGAAACACCATATATTTT
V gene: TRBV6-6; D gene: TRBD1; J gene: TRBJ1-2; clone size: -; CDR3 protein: CASSTRDSGYGYTF; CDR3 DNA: TGTGCCAGCAGTACGCGGGACAGTGGATATGGCTACACCTTC
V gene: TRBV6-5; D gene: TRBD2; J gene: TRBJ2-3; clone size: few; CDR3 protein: CASSWGLGTDTQYF; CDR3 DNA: TGTGCCAGCAGTTGGGGACTAGGGACGGATACGCAGTATTTT
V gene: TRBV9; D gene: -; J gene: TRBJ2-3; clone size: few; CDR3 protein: CASKAWDFADTQYF; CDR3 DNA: TGTGCCAGTAAAGCGTGGGACTTCGCAGATACGCAGTATTTT
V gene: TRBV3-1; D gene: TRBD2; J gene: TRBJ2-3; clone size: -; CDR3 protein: CASSQAAGGRRETDTQYF; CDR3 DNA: TGTGCCAGCAGCCAAGCCGCGGGAGGGAGGAGGGAAACAGATACGCAGTATTTT
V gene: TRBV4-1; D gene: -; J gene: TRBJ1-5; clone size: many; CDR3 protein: CASSQGHSNQPQHF; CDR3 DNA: TGCGCCAGCAGCCAGGGACACAGCAATCAGCCCCAGCATTTT
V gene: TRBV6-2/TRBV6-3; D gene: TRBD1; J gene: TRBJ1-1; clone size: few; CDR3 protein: CASSRTGTGNTEAFF; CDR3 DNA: TGTGCCAGCAGCCGCACGGGGACAGGGAACACTGAAGCTTTCTTT
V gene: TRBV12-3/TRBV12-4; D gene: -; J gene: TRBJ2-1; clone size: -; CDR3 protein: CASLGQGLHEQFF; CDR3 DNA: TGTGCCAGTCTCGGGCAGGGCTTGCATGAGCAGTTCTTC
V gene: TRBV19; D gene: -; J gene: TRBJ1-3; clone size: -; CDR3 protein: CASSTSLRSGNTIYF; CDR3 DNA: TGTGCCAGTAGTACCTCCCTGCGGTCTGGAAACACCATATATTTT
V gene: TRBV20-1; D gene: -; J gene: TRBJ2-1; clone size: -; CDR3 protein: CSAPTSRSYNEQFF; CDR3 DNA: TGCAGTGCCCCGACCAGTAGGTCCTACAATGAGCAGTTCTTC
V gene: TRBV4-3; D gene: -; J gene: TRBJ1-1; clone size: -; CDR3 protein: CASSQRGLEAFF; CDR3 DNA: TGCGCCAGCAGCCAACGGGGGCTGGAAGCTTTCTTT
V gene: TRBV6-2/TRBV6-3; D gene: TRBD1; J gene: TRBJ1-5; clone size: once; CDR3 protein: CASSYAPRSWDREVYSNQPQHF; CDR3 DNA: TGTGCCAGCAGTTACGCCCCCAGGTCTTGGGACAGGGAGGTGTACAGCAATCAGCCCCAGCATTTT
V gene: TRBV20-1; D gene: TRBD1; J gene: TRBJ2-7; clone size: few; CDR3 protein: CSAIGQGPYEQYF; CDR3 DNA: TGCAGTGCTATAGGACAGGGACCCTACGAGCAGTACTTC
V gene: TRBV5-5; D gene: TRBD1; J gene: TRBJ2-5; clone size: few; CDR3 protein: CASSHPGQGLRETQYF; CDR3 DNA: TGTGCCAGCAGTCACCCGGGACAGGGCCTTCGGGAGACCCAGTACTTC
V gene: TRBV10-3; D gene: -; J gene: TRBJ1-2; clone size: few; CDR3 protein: CATSGQYYGYTF; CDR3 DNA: TGTGCCACTTCCGGACAGTACTATGGCTACACCTTC
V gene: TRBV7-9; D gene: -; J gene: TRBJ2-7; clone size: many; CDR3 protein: CASSLVVSSYEQYF; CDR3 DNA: TGTGCCAGCAGCTTAGTCGTGAGCTCCTACGAGCAGTACTTC
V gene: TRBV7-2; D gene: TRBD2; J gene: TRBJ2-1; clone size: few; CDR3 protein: CADRLAGGAPYNEQFF; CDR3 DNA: TGTGCCGACCGGCTAGCGGGTGGGGCTCCCTACAATGAGCAGTTCTTC
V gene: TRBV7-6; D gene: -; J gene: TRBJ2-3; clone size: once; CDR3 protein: CASSPYSASFGTDTQYF; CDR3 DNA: TGTGCCAGCAGCCCGTACAGTGCATCCTTCGGCACAGATACGCAGTATTTT
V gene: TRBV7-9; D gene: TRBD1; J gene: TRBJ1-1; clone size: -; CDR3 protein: CASSLTPGQGDTEAFF; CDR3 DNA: TGTGCCAGCAGCTTAACTCCGGGACAGGGGGACACTGAAGCTTTCTTT
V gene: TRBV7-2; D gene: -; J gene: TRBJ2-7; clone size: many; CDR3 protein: CASSLGLALEQYF; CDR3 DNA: TGTGCCAGCAGCTTAGGTCTGGCCCTCGAGCAGTACTTC
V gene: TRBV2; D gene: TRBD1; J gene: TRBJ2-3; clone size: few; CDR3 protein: CASAGGQGDTDTQYF; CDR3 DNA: TGTGCCAGCGCCGGGGGACAGGGGGACACAGATACGCAGTATTTT
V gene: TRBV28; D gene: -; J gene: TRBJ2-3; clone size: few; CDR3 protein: CASSYDRSELPDTQYF; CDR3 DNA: TGTGCCAGCAGTTACGACAGATCCGAACTCCCCGATACGCAGTATTTT
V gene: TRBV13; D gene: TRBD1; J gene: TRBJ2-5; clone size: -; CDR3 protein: CASSSPFGQGKTQYF; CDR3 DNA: TGTGCCAGCAGCTCCCCTTTCGGACAGGGAAAGACCCAGTACTTC
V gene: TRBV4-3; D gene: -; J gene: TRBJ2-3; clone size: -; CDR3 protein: CASSQDWMSTDTQYF; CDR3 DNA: TGCGCCAGCAGCCAAGATTGGATGTCCACAGATACGCAGTATTTT
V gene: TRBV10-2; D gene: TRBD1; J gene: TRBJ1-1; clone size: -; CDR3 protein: CAIRGPGPRNTEAFF; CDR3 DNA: TGCGCCATTAGGGGGCCGGGACCCCGGAACACTGAAGCTTTCTTT
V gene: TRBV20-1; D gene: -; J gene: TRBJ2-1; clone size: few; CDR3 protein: CSAALRGPRGNEQFF; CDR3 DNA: TGCAGTGCTGCACTACGGGGGCCGCGGGGGAATGAGCAGTTCTTC
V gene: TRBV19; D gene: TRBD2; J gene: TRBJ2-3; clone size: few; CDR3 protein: CASSRGGGTDTQYF; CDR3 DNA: TGTGCCAGTAGTCGCGGGGGGGGCACAGATACGCAGTATTTT
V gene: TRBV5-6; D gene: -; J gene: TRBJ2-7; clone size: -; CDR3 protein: CASSLERGGPYEQYF; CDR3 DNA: TGTGCCAGCAGCTTGGAAAGAGGGGGTCCCTACGAGCAGTACTTC
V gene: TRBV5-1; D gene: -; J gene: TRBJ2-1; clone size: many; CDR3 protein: CASSHPPTLGREGDEQFF; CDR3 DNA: TGCGCCAGCAGCCACCCACCCACTCTAGGTCGAGAGGGCGATGAGCAGTTCTTC
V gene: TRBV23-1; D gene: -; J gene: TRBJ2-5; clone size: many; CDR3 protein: CASSQAGLTKETQYF; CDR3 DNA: TGCGCCAGCAGTCAGGCAGGGCTTACTAAAGAGACCCAGTACTTC
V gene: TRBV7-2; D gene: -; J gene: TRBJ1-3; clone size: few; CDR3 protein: CASRFGNTIYF; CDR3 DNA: TGTGCCAGCAGATTCGGAAACACCATATATTTT
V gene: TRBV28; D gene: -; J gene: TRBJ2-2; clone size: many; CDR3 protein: CASSLTGYTGELFF; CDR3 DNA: TGTGCCAGCAGTCTTACAGGTTACACCGGGGAGCTGTTTTTT
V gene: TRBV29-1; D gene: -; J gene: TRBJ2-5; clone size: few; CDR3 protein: CSVARRERGGETQYF; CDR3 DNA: TGCAGCGTTGCTCGACGTGAAAGGGGTGGGGAGACCCAGTACTTC
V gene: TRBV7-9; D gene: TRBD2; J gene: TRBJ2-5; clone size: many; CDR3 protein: CASSFSAGGETQYF; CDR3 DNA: TGTGCCAGCAGCTTCTCGGCGGGGGGAGAGACCCAGTACTTC
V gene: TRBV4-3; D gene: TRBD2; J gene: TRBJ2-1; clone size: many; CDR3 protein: CASSQDGRGGVYNEQFF; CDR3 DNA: TGCGCCAGCAGCCAAGATGGGCGGGGGGGCGTCTACAATGAGCAGTTCTTC
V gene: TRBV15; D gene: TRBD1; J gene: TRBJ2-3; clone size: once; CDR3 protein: CATGQGASSTDTQYF; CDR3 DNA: TGTGCCACCGGACAGGGGGCCTCTAGCACAGATACGCAGTATTTT